This TCR beta chain was found in a study of PD-1 blockade in mismatch repair-deficient tumors. Generated by immunoSEQ multiplex PCR, the TCRdb table keeps only in-frame clones and is missing some. The sample contains roughly 120,000 clones, roughly 90% of which appear only once. CDR3 size: 13 residues. The germline V gene encodes CDR1 SEHNR and CDR2 FQNEAQ (reference sequence). The chain has TRBV7-9 and TRBJ2-1; 8 bases align to TRBD2. Sequenced material: peripheral blood, taken 70 to 73 weeks after starting pembrolizumab. The clonotype originates from an adult with mismatch repair-deficient cancer. CDR3 in amino acids: CFTTGTRGNEQFF. Written as DNA, the CDR3 is TGTTTCACCACCGGGACTAGGGGCAATGAGCAGTTCTTC. Drawing the rest from reference TRBV7-9 and TRBJ2-1, the complete variable domain is DTGVSQNPRHKITKRGQNVTFRCDPISEHNRLYWYRQTLGQGPEFLTYFQNEAQLEKSRLLSDRFSAERPKGSFSTLEIQRTEQGDSAMYLCFTTGTRGNEQFFGPGTRLTVL.